Following are 25 T cell receptor beta chains from one sample sequenced in a study of cytomegalovirus exposure and HLA in healthy donors. The PCR made use of 60 Vbeta and 13 Jbeta primers. The protocol was immunoSEQ multiplex PCR, while the TCRdb copy is restricted to in-frame clones and leaves out a portion. Seen here are about 130,000 clones, more than 8% observed once, and the top ten hold 5.5%. The sequenced sample consisted of PBMCs. The receptors come from a man between 40 and 49 years old in good health and CMV-seronegative.

V usage is TRBV5-1 and J usage is TRBJ2-5, with TRBD2 matching over 11 bases. The germline V gene encodes CDR1 SGHRS and CDR2 YFSETQ. J lost 5 bases, V lost 0 bases, and 6 bases had no gene match. CDR3 size: 16 residues. The CDR3 coding sequence is TGCGCCAGCAGCTTGGCCGTTAGCGGGGGGGCCGAGACCCAGTACTTC. Residues: CASSLAVSGGAETQYF.

The V and J genes are TRBV4-1 and TRBJ2-1; 8 bases map to TRBD2. Losses at the gene ends were 4 bases for V and 0 bases for J; bases not matched to a gene: 5. The germline gives CDR1 MGHRA, CDR2 YSYEKL. There are 16 residues in the CDR3. The CDR3 spells CASSPIAGSSYNEQFF. The CDR3 nucleotides are TGCGCCAGCAGCCCTATAGCGGGGAGCTCCTACAATGAGCAGTTCTTC.

This chain links TRBV7-6 with TRBJ1-1, with 7 bases identical to TRBD1. The length of the CDR3 is 17 residues. Germline V gives CDR1 SGHVS, CDR2 FNYEAQ. Germline trimming cut 0 bases from V and 4 bases from J; bases unmatched to any gene: 11. The CDR3 bases are TGTGCCAGCAGCTTAGCGGGACTGAGACAGGGTTCCACTGAAGCTTTCTTT. It yields the protein CASSLAGLRQGSTEAFF.

In its sample, this clone was seen a few times. Its ends do not fully match the called genes, so a read error is possible. The rearrangement links TRBV4-1 to TRBJ2-7, with TRBD1 matching over 7 bases. The CDR3 totals 13 residues. CDR1 and CDR2 from the germline V gene are MGHRA and YSYEKL. The CDR3 DNA is TGCGCCAGAAGCCAGACAGGGAGCTACGAGCAGTACTTC. This codes for CARSQTGSYEQYF.

A few counts support this clone. The chain has TRBV19 and TRBJ2-4, with 9 bases that match TRBD2. This CDR3 has 15 residues. From germline, CDR1 is LNHDA and CDR2 SQIVND (reference sequence). The trim removed 5 bases at V and 7 bases at J, leaving 9 bases unmatched. The CDR3 DNA reads as TGTGCCAGTAGTTTAAGTCTAGCGGGGTGGAACATTCAGTACTTC. As protein: CASSLSLAGWNIQYF.

This clone was observed a handful of times. The rearrangement joins TRBV18 to TRBJ1-2, with D hard to call. The germline V gene has CDR1 KGHSH and CDR2 LQKENI. Trimming took off 0 bases at V and 2 bases at J, with 7 bases between the two ends. This CDR3 contains 14 residues. CDR3 protein: CASSPPFPNYGYTF. For the CDR3, the DNA is TGTGCCAGCTCACCACCCTTCCCGAACTATGGCTACACCTTC.

This clone has more than one count but fewer than ten. The chain uses TRBV2 and TRBJ1-2, with unresolved D. From germline, CDR1 is SNHLY and CDR2 FYNNEI. V dropped 6 bases and J dropped 4 bases, with 3 bases sitting between them. The CDR3 runs 10 residues. Here the CDR3 DNA reads TGTGCCAGCAGCGGCTATGGCTACACCTTC. This sequence encodes CASSGYGYTF.

The rearrangement uses TRBV5-1 and TRBJ1-2, with 10 bases fitting TRBD1. Germline V lookup: CDR1 SGHRS, CDR2 YFSETQ. The CDR3 is 15 amino acids. The J segment lost 2 bases and the V segment lost 4 bases, leaving 5 bases of the junction unmatched. CDR3 sequence (DNA): TGCGCCAGCAGCGCTAGACAGGGGGCAAACTATGGCTACACCTTC. This codes for CASSARQGANYGYTF.

This clone showed up just a few times. The rearrangement uses TRBV25-1 and TRBJ1-1, with TRBD1 matching 10 bases. The V segment lost 6 bases and the J segment 5 bases; nucleotides outside the gene matches: 6. Germline lookup yields CDR1 MGHDK and CDR2 SYGVNS. The CDR3 has 14 amino acids. CDR3 in DNA: TGTGCCAGCAGGACAGGGGGCACGGGGACTGAAGCTTTCTTT. Encoded protein: CASRTGGTGTEAFF.

The V call is TRBV5-5, the J call TRBJ1-1; D might be TRBD1 (6 bases). This CDR3 spans 13 amino acids. The V gene's germline CDR1 is SGHKS and CDR2 YYEKEE (reference sequence). The ends were cut back, 1 base at V and 7 bases at J, with 11 bases in the middle. For the CDR3, the DNA is TGTGCCAGCAGCTTGCGGACAGTAGATGAAGCTTTCTTT. It yields the protein CASSLRTVDEAFF.

V is TRBV4-1 and J is TRBJ2-7, with TRBD2 matching over 14 bases. Losses at the gene ends were 0 bases for V and 5 bases for J; bases not matched to a gene: 6. This CDR3 is built from 17 residues. In germline, CDR1 is MGHRA, CDR2 YSYEKL. CDR3 nucleotides: TGCGCCAGCAGCCAAGAGGTGGGGACTAGCGGGGGCCACGAGCAGTACTTC. Translation gives CASSQEVGTSGGHEQYF.

This clone was counted only a few times. J is TRBJ1-1 and V is TRBV28, with D uncertain. The CDR3 length is 15 residues. V lost 1 base and J 1 base, leaving 10 bases between the germline ends. The germline V gene encodes CDR1 MDHEN and CDR2 SYDVKM. The CDR3 DNA reads TGTGCCAGCAGTTTATACCGGGGAGAGAACACTGAAGCTTTCTTT. It encodes CASSLYRGENTEAFF.

The rearrangement joins TRBV9 to TRBJ2-2, with 7 bases identical to TRBD2. V shed 0 bases, J shed 5 bases, and the junction held 4 bases outside the gene matches. This CDR3 comprises 15 residues. Germline CDR1 and CDR2: SGDLS and YYNGEE. This CDR3 is CASSVGTRSTGELFF. The DNA for the CDR3 is TGTGCCAGCAGCGTAGGGACTAGATCTACCGGGGAGCTGTTTTTT.

The rearrangement links TRBV2 to TRBJ2-7; no clear D. Trimming removed 4 bases from V and 1 base from J, with 11 bases in between. Looked up from germline, CDR1 is SNHLY and CDR2 is FYNNEI. CDR3 size: 14 residues. The CDR3 loop reads CASSAVESSYEQYF. CDR3 bases: TGTGCCAGCAGTGCAGTGGAGTCTTCCTACGAGCAGTACTTC.

This chain uses TRBV7-9 with TRBJ2-7; the D gene is possibly TRBD1 (6 bases). V lost 2 bases, J lost 2 bases, and 13 bases lay in between. There are 15 residues in the CDR3. Germline V lookup: CDR1 SEHNR, CDR2 FQNEAQ (reference sequence). CDR3 nucleotide sequence: TGTGCCAGCAGCTTAAATGGACAGCTCCCCTACGAGCAGTACTTC. It codes for CASSLNGQLPYEQYF.

This clone was found a few times. This chain links TRBV7-2 with TRBJ2-1, with D perhaps matching TRBD1 (6 bases). The germline V and J ends were trimmed by 7 bases and 4 bases, with 14 bases remaining between them. In germline, CDR1 is SGHTA, CDR2 FQGNSA. The CDR3 has 14 amino acids. For the CDR3, the DNA is TGTGCCAGCAACGAGGGACACCCGTACAATGAGCAGTTCTTC. This codes for CASNEGHPYNEQFF.

This clone appeared a few times. The chain couples TRBV27 to TRBJ2-7, with TRBD1 as a possible D gene (6 bases). CDR3 size: 14 residues. The germline V and J ends were trimmed by 8 bases and 4 bases, with 18 bases remaining between them. Per the germline V gene, CDR1 is MNHEY and CDR2 is SMNVEV (reference sequence). CDR3 region: CASSQTGSGYEQYF. The DNA of the CDR3 is TGTGCCAGCTCCCAAACAGGGTCGGGATACGAGCAGTACTTC.

This chain joins TRBV30 and TRBJ1-3, with D maybe TRBD1 (6 bases). The CDR3 is 14 amino acids. V was trimmed by 5 bases and J by 1 base, leaving 12 bases between them. Germline loops: CDR1 GTSNPN, CDR2 SVGIG (reference sequence). CDR3 DNA: TGTGCCTGGGGGACACCAAGTTCTGGAAACACCATATATTTT. This gives the protein CAWGTPSSGNTIYF.

V and J are TRBV7-6 and TRBJ1-4; perhaps TRBD1 as D (6 bases). Trimming stripped 5 bases from V and 8 bases from J, with 18 bases between. This CDR3 is 15 amino acids long. CDR1 is SGHVS, CDR2 FNYEAQ, per germline. CDR3 coding DNA: TGTGCCAGCAGCATCCCGGGGGGCGCCCGGGAAAAACTGTTTTTT. Translation gives CASSIPGGAREKLFF.

V gene TRBV23-1 combines with J gene TRBJ2-7, with D possibly TRBD1 on 6 matching bases. TRBV23-1 is noted as an ORF with a role that remains uncertain. This CDR3 spans 15 amino acids. Trimming stripped 1 base from V and 7 bases from J, with 17 bases between. CDR3 sequence (DNA): TGCGCCAGCAGTCAATTTGGCAGGGGTATGTGGGAGCAGTACTTC. This translates into CASSQFGRGMWEQYF.

The rearrangement joins TRBV5-4 to TRBJ1-1, with a weak D call TRBD1 (5 bases). From germline, CDR1 is SGHNT and CDR2 YYREEE (reference sequence). Trimming pared 5 bases from V and 7 bases from J, leaving 18 bases between. The CDR3 spans 14 residues. Here the CDR3 DNA reads TGTGCCAGCAGAAGCTTTGGGATCCAGGGTGAAGCTTTCTTT. Translated, it gives CASRSFGIQGEAFF.

This clone was detected a few times. The chain recombines TRBV29-1 with TRBJ2-7; 11 bases are a match to TRBD2. The germline CDR1 and CDR2 sequences are SQVTM and ANQGSEA. The V gene end was trimmed by 7 bases and the J gene end by 5 bases; junction bases not matched to a gene: 7. This CDR3 is 13 amino acids long. The CDR3 DNA reads as TGCAGCGGACGACTAGCGGGGAGAAACGAGCAGTACTTC. Its translation: CSGRLAGRNEQYF.

The chain recombines TRBV4-3 with TRBJ2-1; 9 bases line up with TRBD1. J lost 6 bases, V lost 3 bases, and 6 bases had no gene match. The CDR3 covers 15 residues. Germline CDR1 is LGHNA and CDR2 is YSLEER. The CDR3 nucleotides read TGCGCCAGCAGCCAGGGACAGGGAGACATCAATGAGCAGTTCTTC. Residues: CASSQGQGDINEQFF.

This clone was seen a handful of times. The chain joins TRBV4-2 to TRBJ1-4; 8 bases line up with TRBD1. CDR3 length: 15 residues. Germline CDR1 reads LGHNA; CDR2 reads YNFKEQ. V was clipped by 0 bases and J by 8 bases; unmatched bases: 5. The CDR3 spells CASSQEIRGREKLFF. CDR3 bases: TGTGCCAGCAGCCAAGAGATCAGGGGGCGCGAAAAACTGTTTTTT.

This clone has only a few counts. This chain uses TRBV2 with TRBJ1-6, with 10 bases aligning to TRBD1. The junction had 1 base not matched to a gene; V was cut back by 6 bases and J by 8 bases. Germline CDR1 is SNHLY and CDR2 is FYNNEI. The CDR3 is 13 amino acids. The CDR3 nucleotides read TGTGCCAGCAGGACAGGGGGCCATTCACCCCTCCACTTT. Translated: CASRTGGHSPLHF.